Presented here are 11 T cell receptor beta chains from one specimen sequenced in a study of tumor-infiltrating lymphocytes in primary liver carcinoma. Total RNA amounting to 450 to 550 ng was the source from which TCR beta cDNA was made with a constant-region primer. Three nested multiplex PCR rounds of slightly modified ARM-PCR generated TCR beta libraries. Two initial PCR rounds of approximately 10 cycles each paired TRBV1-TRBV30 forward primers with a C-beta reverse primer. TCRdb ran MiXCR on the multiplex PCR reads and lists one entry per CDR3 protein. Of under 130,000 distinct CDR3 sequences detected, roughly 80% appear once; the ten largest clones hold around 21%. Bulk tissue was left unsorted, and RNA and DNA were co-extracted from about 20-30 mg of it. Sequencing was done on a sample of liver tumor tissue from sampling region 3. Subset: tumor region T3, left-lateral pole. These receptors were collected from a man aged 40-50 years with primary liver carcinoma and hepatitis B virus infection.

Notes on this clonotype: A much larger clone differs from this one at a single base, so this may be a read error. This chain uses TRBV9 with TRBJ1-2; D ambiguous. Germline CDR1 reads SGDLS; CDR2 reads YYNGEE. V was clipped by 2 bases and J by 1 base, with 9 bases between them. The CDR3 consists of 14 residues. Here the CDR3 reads CASSVTEDNYGYTF. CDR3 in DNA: TGTGCCAGCAGCGTTACGGAGGATAACTATGGCTACACCTTC.

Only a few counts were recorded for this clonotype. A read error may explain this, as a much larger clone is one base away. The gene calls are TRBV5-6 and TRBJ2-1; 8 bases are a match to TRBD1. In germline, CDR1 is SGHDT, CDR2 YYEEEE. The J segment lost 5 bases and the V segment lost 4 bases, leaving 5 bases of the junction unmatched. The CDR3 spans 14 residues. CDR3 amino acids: CASSGTGADNEQFF. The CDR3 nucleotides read TGTGCCAGCAGCGGGACAGGAGCGGACAATGAGCAGTTCTTC.

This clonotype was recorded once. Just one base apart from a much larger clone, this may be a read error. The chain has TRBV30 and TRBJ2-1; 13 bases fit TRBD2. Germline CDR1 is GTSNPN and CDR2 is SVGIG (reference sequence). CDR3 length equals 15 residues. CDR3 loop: CAWSPLAGGPNERFF. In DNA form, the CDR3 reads TGTGCCTGGAGTCCACTAGCGGGAGGGCCCAATGAGCGGTTCTTC.

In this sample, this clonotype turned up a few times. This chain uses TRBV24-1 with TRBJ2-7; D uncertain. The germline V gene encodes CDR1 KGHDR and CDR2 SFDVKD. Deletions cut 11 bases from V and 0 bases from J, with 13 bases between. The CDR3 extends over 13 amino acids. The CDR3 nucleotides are TGTGCCATTAGTGGCGCCAGCTCCTACGAGCAGTACTTC. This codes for CAISGASSYEQYF.

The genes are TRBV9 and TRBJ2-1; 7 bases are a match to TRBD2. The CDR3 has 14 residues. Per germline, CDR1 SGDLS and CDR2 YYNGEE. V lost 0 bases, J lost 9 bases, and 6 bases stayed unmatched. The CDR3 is CASSVGEGITEQFF. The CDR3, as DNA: TGTGCCAGCAGCGTAGGGGAGGGGATCACTGAGCAGTTCTTC.

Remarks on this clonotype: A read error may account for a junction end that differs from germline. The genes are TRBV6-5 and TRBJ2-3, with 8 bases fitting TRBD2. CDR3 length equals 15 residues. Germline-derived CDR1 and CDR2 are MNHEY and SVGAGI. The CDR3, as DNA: TGTGCCAGCAACCCAAGACTAGCGAGAACAGATACGCAGTATTTC. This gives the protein CASNPRLARTDTQYF.

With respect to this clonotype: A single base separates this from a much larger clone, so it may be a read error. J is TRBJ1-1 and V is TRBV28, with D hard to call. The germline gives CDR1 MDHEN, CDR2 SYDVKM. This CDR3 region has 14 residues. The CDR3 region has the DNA TGTGACAGCAGTTTTGCCAGGTTGAACACTGAAGCTTTCTTT. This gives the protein CDSSFARLNTEAFF.

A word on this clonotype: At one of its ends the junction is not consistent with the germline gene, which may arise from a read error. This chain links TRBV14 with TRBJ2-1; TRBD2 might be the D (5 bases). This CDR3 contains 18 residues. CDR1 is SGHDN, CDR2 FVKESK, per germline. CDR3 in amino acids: CVSSQRTGSGSASAPQFF. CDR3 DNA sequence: TGTGTCAGCAGCCAAAGGACGGGGTCTGGGTCAGCGAGCGCCCCTCAGTTCTTC.

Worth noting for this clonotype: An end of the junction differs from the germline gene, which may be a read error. This chain's CDR3 is CVSSSTDSPGEPFF. As DNA, the CDR3 is TGTGTCAGCAGTTCCACTGACTCCCCCGGGGAGCCGTTTTTT. The V call is TRBV6-5, the J call TRBJ2-2, with D possibly being TRBD2 (5 bases). CDR1 is MNHEY and CDR2 is SVGAGI in the germline V gene. This CDR3 contains 14 residues.

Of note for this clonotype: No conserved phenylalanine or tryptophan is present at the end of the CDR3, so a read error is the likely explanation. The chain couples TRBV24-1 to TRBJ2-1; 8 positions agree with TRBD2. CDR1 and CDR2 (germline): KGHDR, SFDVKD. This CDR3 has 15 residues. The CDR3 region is CATSDPGGNYNEQFY. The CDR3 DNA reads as TGTGCTACCAGTGACCCGGGAGGGAACTACAATGAGCAGTTCTAC.

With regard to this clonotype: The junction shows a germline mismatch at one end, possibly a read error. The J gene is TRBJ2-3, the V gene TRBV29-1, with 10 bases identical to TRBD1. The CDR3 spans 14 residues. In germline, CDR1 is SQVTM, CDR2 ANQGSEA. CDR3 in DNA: TGCAGCGTCTCAGGGACAGGGGCGTCAGATATGCAGTATTTT. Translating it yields CSVSGTGASDMQYF.